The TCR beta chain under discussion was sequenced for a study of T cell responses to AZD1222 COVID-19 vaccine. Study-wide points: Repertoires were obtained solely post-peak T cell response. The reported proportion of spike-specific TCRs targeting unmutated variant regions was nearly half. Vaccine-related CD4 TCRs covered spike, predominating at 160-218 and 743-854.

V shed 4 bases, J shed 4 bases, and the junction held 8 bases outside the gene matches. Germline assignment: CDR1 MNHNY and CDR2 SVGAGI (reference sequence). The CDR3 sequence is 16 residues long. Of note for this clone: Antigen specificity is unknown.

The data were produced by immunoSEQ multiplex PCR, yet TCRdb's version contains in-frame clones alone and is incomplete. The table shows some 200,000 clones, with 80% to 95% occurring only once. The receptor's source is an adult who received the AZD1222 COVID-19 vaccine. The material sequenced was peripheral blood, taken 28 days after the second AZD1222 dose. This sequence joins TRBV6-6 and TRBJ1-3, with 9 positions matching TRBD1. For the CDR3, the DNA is TGTGCCAGCAGTTCCACCTGGACAGGGGCAGGAAACACCATATATTTT. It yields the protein CASSSTWTGAGNTIYF.